What follows are 5 T cell receptor beta chains derived from one specimen sequenced in a study of regulatory T cells in long-lasting Graves disease. Time point defined: persistent/refractory GD, antithyroid drugs over 5 years with positive TRAb. RNA isolated from PBMCs was used to make the TCR library. For TCR beta, libraries came from iRepertoire HTBI primers and Arm-PCR of CDR3 regions. MiXCR, applied by TCRdb to the multiplex PCR reads, yields one record per CDR3 protein. Here the sample spans about 470,000 distinct CDR3 sequences, around 20% being singletons. The source material was peripheral blood mononuclear cells (PBMCs), sampled when the disease was refractory, from a patient treated with antithyroid drugs. These receptors all stem from a female donor with Graves disease.

This clonotype was found many times. The rearrangement links TRBV20-1 to TRBJ2-5; 8 bases align to TRBD1. The CDR3 sequence is 15 residues long. V shed 3 bases and J 4 bases; nucleotides not matched to a gene: 10. Germline V lookup: CDR1 DFQATT, CDR2 SNEGSKA (reference sequence). The DNA for the CDR3 is TGCAGTGCTAGTAGACTGGACAGGGCTGGAGAGACCCAGTACTTC. Protein: CSASRLDRAGETQYF.

The chain is built from TRBV30 and TRBJ1-5; a possible D gene is TRBD1 (5 bases). CDR3 size: 14 residues. The V end lost 0 bases, the J end lost 7 bases, and 13 bases lay between the germline ends. Germline loops: CDR1 GTSNPN, CDR2 SVGIG (reference sequence). The CDR3 region is CAWSVQRGGQPQHF. The DNA of the CDR3 is TGTGCCTGGAGTGTACAGCGGGGCGGGCAGCCCCAGCATTTT.

This clonotype came up many times. V is TRBV28 and J is TRBJ1-5; D is unresolved. V was pared by 3 bases and J by 7 bases, with 7 bases between. Germline CDR1 is MDHEN and CDR2 is SYDVKM. This CDR3 spans 12 amino acids. The CDR3 is CASSLIRQPQHF. The DNA of the CDR3 is TGTGCCAGCAGTTTGATACGGCAGCCCCAGCATTTT. The whole variable domain, remainder taken from reference TRBV28 and TRBJ1-5, is DVKVTQSSRYLVKRTGEKVFLECVQDMDHENMFWYRQDPGLGLRLIYFSYDVKMKEKGDIPEGYSVSREKKERFSLILESASTNQTSMYLCASSLIRQPQHFGDGTRLSIL.

This clonotype showed up just once. V and J are TRBV20-1 and TRBJ2-4; D may be TRBD2 (6 bases). There are 14 residues in the CDR3. Germline V gene sequence: CDR1 DFQATT, CDR2 SNEGSKA (reference sequence). The CDR3 here is CSRHGGVDKNIQYF. CDR3 coding DNA: TGCAGCCGACACGGAGGGGTCGACAAAAACATTCAGTACTTC.

This clonotype came up many times. The chain employs TRBV2 and TRBJ1-1; 7 bases are a match to TRBD1. The CDR3 covers 13 residues. Germline V gene lookup returns CDR1 SNHLY and CDR2 FYNNEI. V shed 4 bases, J shed 6 bases, and the junction held 5 bases outside the gene matches. The CDR3 region has the DNA TGTGCCAGCAGTGCGCAGGGGGTCGCTGAAGCTTTCTTT. Protein sequence: CASSAQGVAEAFF.